This TCR beta chain was recovered during a study of blood T cells in healthy people across ages. At the level of the study: Capturing about one barcoded beta molecule per two T cells was achieved by template switching.

The CDR3 covers 13 residues. Trimming pared 2 bases from V and 0 bases from J, leaving 3 bases between. The V gene's germline CDR1 is MNHEY and CDR2 SVGAGI. With a J-beta primer mix and a sample-barcoded 5' primer, a second PCR ran roughly 6 to 12 cycles. TCRdb re-called the 5' RACE reads through MiXCR, storing one row per CDR3 protein. Seen here are roughly 800,000 distinct CDR3 sequences, approximately 25% observed once, and the top ten hold under 10%. These sequences were also reported in another study, on T cells of mothers and their children.

The material sequenced was blood. This sequence was found in a boy aged 10-17 years in good health. The V call is TRBV6-5, the J call TRBJ2-3; the D is unclear. In nucleotides, the CDR3 is TGTGCCAGCAGTTACCTCAGCACAGATACGCAGTATTTT. Amino acids: CASSYLSTDTQYF.